This T cell receptor beta chain was captured by sequencing in a study of CD8+ T cells in alopecia areata (dated by TCRdb to 2017 to 2018). Context from the whole study: Treated patients were enrolled in an open-label pilot trial of oral tofacitinib at 5 to 10 mg twice daily for moderate-to-severe alopecia areata. Tofacitinib was given for 6 to 18 months, followed by 6 months of follow-up off drug to assess delayed response and recurrence. For the treated patients, the SALT score, which quantifies what percentage of scalp surface area is affected, served as the measure of disease severity. High-throughput TCRbeta sequencing was used to examine T cell clonal expansion in alopecia areata in both the C3H/HeJ mouse model and human patients. In humans, TCRbeta sequencing was performed on scalp tissue and on sorted CD4+ and CD8+ peripheral blood T cells from healthy controls and from patients with patchy or totalis/universalis alopecia areata. Patients on tofacitinib were biopsied at baseline and after 4 and 24 weeks of treatment, and several of the patients also had a later scalp biopsy. Scalp clonality was compared across normal scalp (n=4), patchy alopecia areata scalp (n=8), and alopecia totalis/universalis scalp (n=8). The RNA source kit depended on sample type: the PAXgene miRNA kit for fixed scalp, the miRNeasy kit for PBMCs, and the RNeasy kit for mouse skin. TCRbeta CDR3 regions were amplified by immunoSEQ multiplex PCR using 35 Vbeta forward and 13 Jbeta reverse primers.

Library preparation used the immunoSEQ multiplex PCR assay. RNA was extracted from all samples and reverse transcribed into cDNA, which served as template for TCR sequencing. First-strand cDNA was synthesized with SuperScript III using a 2:1 mix of oligo-dT and random hexamers. A synthetic immune receptor repertoire was used to assess amplification bias, and residual bias was removed computationally. The source study handled its data this way. Raw reads were preprocessed to remove errors, and CDR3 was defined according to IMGT conventions as the region from the conserved cysteine to phenylalanine. To get clonality, Shannon entropy was normalized by log2 of the number of productive unique TCRs and the result was subtracted from 1. CD4 or CD8 identity of scalp clones was inferred by cross-referencing scalp TCRbeta sequences with sorted blood CD4 and CD8 repertoires. Not all clones reach the TCRdb copy of this immuneACCESS table, which keeps in-frame sequences only. Checked studies attribute under half of the gap to unresolved V genes and leave the rest unexplained. The V and J calls and clone size are taken from that table; D and trimming were inferred from the DNA. The sample has under 200,000 clones on record, 60% to 75% of them singletons. The ten largest clones represent 12% to 15% of the sample.

Broad study findings and their caveats: Shared TCR sequences between patients were less evident than in mice, which may be partly attributable to HLA diversity in the patient population. Many expanded lesional clones were found to persist in scalp and blood during tofacitinib treatment, and relapse after treatment cessation may be partly explained by this persistence. Resident alphabeta T cells in normal human skin are also sequenced, complicating scalp TCR repertoire analysis, unlike mouse skin dominated by gammadelta T cells. Tofacitinib significantly lowered scalp clonality and the number of expanded CD8+ clones among the top 100 scalp clones. Higher clonality and more expanded CD8+ clones were observed in lesional scalp than in normal scalp, particularly in alopecia totalis/universalis, a finding suggestive of antigenic drive. Because the treated cohort was small and had only one nonresponder, larger studies are needed to examine links between baseline CD8+ expansion and response.

In the germline V gene, CDR1 corresponds to SQVTM and CDR2 to ANQGSEA. V trim: 3 bases; J trim: 2 bases; unmatched bases: 5. Its CDR3 holds 14 amino acids, cysteine through phenylalanine. The CDR3 DNA has 42 bases and is translated from base 1. In the paper's terms, the time point label means: roughly 24 weeks on oral tofacitinib. This sample's treatment or condition label indicates: oral pan-JAK inhibitor, 5-10 mg twice daily. Lesional scalp punch biopsies and peripheral blood were collected from alopecia areata patients. PBMCs were isolated by density centrifugation and stained for CD3, CD4 and CD8, after which CD4+ and CD8+ T cells were sorted on a FACSAria. This clone was counted only a few times. Its antigen is not yet known. The record has no base qualities; no much larger clone is one base away.

This receptor was taken from a human donor with alopecia areata. The source material was CD4+ T cells sorted from blood, sampled at week 24, from a patient treated with tofacitinib. The chain joins TRBV29-1 to TRBJ2-5; the junction holds 8 bases that match TRBD1. The DNA is TGCAGCGTTGAGACCCGGGACAGGCAAGAGACCCAGTACTTC. This translates into CSVETRDRQETQYF.